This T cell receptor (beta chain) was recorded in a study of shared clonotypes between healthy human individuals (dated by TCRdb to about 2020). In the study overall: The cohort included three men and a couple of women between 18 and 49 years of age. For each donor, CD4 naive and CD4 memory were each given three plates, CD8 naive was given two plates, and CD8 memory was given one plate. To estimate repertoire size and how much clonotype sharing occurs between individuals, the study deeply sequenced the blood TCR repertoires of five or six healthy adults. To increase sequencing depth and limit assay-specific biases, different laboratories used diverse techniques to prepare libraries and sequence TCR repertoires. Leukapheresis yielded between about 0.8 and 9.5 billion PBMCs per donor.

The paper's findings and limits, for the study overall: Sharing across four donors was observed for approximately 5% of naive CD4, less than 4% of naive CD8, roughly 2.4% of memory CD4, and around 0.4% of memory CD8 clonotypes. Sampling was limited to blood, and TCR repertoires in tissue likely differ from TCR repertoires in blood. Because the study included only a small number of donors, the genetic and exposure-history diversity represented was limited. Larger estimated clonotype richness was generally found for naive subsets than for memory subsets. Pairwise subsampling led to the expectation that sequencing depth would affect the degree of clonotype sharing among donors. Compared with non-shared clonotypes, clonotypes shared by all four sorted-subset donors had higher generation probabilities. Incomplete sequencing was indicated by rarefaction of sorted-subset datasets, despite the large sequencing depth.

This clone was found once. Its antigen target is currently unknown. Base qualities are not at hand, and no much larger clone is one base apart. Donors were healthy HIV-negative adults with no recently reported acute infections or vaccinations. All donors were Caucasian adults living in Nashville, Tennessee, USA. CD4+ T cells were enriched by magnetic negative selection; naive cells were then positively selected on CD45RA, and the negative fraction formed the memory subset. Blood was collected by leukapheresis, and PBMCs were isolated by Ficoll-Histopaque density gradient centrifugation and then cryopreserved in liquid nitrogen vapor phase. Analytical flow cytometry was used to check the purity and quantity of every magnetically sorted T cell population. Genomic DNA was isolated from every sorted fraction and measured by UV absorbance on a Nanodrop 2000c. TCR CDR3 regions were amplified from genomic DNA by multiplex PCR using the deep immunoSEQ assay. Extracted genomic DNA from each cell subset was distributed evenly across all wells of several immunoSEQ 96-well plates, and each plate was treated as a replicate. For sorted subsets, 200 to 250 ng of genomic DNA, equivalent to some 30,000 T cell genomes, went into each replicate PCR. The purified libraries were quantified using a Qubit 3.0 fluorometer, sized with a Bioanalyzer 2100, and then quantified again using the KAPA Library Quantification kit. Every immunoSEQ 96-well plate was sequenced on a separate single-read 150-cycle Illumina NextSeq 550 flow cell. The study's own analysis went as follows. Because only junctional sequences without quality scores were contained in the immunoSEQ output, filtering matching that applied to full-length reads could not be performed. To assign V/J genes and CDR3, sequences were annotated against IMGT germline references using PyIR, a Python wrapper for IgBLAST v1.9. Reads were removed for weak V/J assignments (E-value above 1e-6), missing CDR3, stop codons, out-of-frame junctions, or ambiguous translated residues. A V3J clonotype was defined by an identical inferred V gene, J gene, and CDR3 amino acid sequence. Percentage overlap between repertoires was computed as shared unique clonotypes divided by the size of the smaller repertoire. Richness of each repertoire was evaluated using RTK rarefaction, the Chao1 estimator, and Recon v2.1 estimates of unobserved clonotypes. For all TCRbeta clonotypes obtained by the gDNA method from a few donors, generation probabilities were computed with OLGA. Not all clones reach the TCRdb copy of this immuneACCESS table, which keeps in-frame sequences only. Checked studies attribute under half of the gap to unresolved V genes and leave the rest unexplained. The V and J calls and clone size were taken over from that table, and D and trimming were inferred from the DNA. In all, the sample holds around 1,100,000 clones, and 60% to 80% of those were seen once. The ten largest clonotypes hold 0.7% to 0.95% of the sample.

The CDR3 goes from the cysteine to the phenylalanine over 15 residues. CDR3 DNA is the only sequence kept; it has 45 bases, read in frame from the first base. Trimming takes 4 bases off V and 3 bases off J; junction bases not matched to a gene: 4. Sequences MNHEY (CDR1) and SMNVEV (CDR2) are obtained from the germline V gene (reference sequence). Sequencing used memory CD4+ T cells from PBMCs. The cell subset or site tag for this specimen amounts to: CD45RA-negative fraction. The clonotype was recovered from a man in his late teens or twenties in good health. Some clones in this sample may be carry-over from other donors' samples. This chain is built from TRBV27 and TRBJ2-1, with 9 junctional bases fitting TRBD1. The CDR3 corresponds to CASSSRTGVYNEQFF. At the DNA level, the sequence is TGTGCCAGCAGTTCGAGGACAGGGGTCTACAATGAGCAGTTCTTC.